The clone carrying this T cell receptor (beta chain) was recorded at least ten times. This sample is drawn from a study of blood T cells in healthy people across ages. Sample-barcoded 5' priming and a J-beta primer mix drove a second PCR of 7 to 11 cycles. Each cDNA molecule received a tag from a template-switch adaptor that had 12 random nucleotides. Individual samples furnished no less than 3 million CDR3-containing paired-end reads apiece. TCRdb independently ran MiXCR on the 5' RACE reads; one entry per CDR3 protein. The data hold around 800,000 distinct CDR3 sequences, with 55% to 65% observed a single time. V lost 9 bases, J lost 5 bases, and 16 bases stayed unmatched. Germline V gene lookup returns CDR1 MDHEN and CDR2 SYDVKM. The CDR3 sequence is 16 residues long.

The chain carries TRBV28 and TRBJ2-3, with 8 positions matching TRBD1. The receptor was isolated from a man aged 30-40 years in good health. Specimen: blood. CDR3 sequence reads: CARNAVGDRRVDTQYF. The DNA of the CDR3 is TGTGCCAGGAACGCCGTGGGGGACAGGAGGGTAGATACGCAGTATTTT.